This T cell receptor beta chain was documented in a study of cytomegalovirus exposure and HLA in healthy donors. Study in general: A previous analysis identified approximately 110 million unique TCR beta sequences derived from around 180 million T cells.

The study sampled nominally healthy donors, though unrecorded immune exposures were likely. Study-wide results and limits: A later analysis, which compared TCR beta chains of equal frequency, found the HLA-associated ones more clonally expanded.

PCR involved 60 Vbeta and 13 Jbeta primers. TCRdb keeps only in-frame clones here, not all; method: immunoSEQ multiplex PCR. The repertoire holds 99,000 or so clones, with around four fifths as singletons. Germline lookup yields CDR1 SGDLS and CDR2 YYNGEE. This CDR3 is built from 16 residues. The trim removed 2 bases at V and 2 bases at J, leaving 5 bases unmatched. Concerning this clone: Antigen unknown.

The sequence was collected from a woman aged 40 to 50 in good health and CMV-seronegative. The sequenced sample consisted of PBMCs. This chain connects TRBV9 to TRBJ2-3; 10 bases are a match to TRBD2. The CDR3 nucleotides read TGTGCCAGCAGCGTTATAGCGGGAGGTGTCACAGATACGCAGTATTTT. This sequence encodes CASSVIAGGVTDTQYF.